The 17 T cell receptor beta chains given below trace back to one sample, sequenced in a study of T cell responses to AZD1222 COVID-19 vaccine. The protocol was immunoSEQ multiplex PCR, while the TCRdb copy is restricted to in-frame clones and leaves out a portion. The data contain 140,000 or so clones, under 95% of them seen just once; the ten biggest clones take up around 1.9%. The sample consisted of peripheral blood, taken on day 0 of AZD1222 vaccination. These receptors were obtained from an adult in good health.

V usage is TRBV28 and J usage is TRBJ2-7; perhaps D is TRBD1 or TRBD2 (5 bases each). The CDR3 covers 14 residues. Trimming shortened V by 4 bases and J by 0 bases, and 10 bases separated the two germline ends. The germline V gene has CDR1 MDHEN and CDR2 SYDVKM. Written as DNA, the CDR3 is TGTGCCAGCAGTTCCTTCGGGGCCTCCTACGAGCAGTACTTC. Translation gives CASSSFGASYEQYF.

The V and J genes are TRBV5-4 and TRBJ1-2, with a tentative D call TRBD1 (6 bases). Germline V gives CDR1 SGHNT, CDR2 YYREEE (reference sequence). V lost 4 bases, J lost 2 bases, and 9 bases lay in between. This CDR3 is 13 amino acids long. CDR3 in amino acids: CASSRTVNYGYTF. For the CDR3, the DNA is TGTGCCAGCAGCCGGACAGTCAACTATGGCTACACCTTC.

The V and J genes are TRBV3-1 (or the pseudogene TRBV3-2) and TRBJ1-1; D gene unclear. The length of the CDR3 is 12 residues. The V gene lost 1 base and the J gene lost 7 bases, with 7 bases spanning the gap. Per germline, CDR1 LGHDT and CDR2 YNNKEL (reference sequence). The CDR3: CASSQAGFEAFF. In DNA form, the CDR3 reads TGTGCCAGCAGCCAAGCGGGGTTTGAAGCTTTCTTT.

The genes are TRBV5-1 and TRBJ2-2; D is uncertain. This CDR3 contains 13 residues. V lost 0 bases, J lost 6 bases, and 6 bases lay in between. Germline-derived CDR1 and CDR2 are SGHRS and YFSETQ. This CDR3 is CASSLGASGELFF. Here the CDR3 DNA reads TGCGCCAGCAGCTTGGGGGCGTCCGGGGAGCTGTTTTTT.

V is TRBV7-6 and J is TRBJ2-7, with 11 bases matching TRBD2. V lost 5 bases, J lost 2 bases, and 8 bases stayed unmatched. CDR1 SGHVS and CDR2 FNYEAQ come from the germline V gene. The CDR3 consists of 16 residues. CDR3: CASSPRTSGGTYEQYF. In DNA form, the CDR3 reads TGTGCCAGCAGCCCACGTACTAGCGGGGGCACCTACGAGCAGTACTTC.

The chain links TRBV5-1 to TRBJ2-2, with D perhaps TRBD1 (5 bases). CDR3 length: 14 amino acids. V lost 4 bases, J lost 7 bases, and 14 bases lay in between. Germline V CDR1 and CDR2: SGHRS, YFSETQ. The CDR3 nucleotides read TGCGCCAGCAGCACCGGCTTTAGGGGCGGGGAGCTGTTTTTT. It encodes CASSTGFRGGELFF.

The chain has TRBV6-2 or TRBV6-3 and TRBJ1-5, with D hard to call. Germline V lookup: CDR1 MNHEY, CDR2 SVGEGT. V gave up 2 bases and J gave up 0 bases, with 5 bases separating them. The CDR3 has 14 residues. The CDR3 loop is CASSYISSNQPQHF. The CDR3 bases are TGTGCCAGCAGTTACATTAGTAGCAATCAGCCCCAGCATTTT.

The chain employs TRBV1 and TRBJ2-1; the DNA was not used to check the table's D call, TRBD2. TRBV1 is a known pseudogene. The CDR3 loop spans 19 amino acids. CDR3 coding DNA: TGCACCAGCAGCCAAGGGACTAGCGGGGGGGAACCTACGGCCAATGAGCAGTTCTTC. Its protein product is CTSSQGTSGGEPTANEQFF.

This chain links TRBV6-1 with TRBJ2-5; D uncertain. Germline lookup yields CDR1 MNHNS and CDR2 SASEGT. The V end lost 2 bases, the J end lost 5 bases, and 6 bases lay between the germline ends. The CDR3 has 12 residues. The CDR3 loop is CASSENGETQYF. In DNA, the CDR3 is TGTGCCAGCAGTGAAAACGGGGAGACCCAGTACTTC.

This clone was found a few times. The chain uses TRBV6-2 or TRBV6-3 and TRBJ2-2, with D possibly TRBD2 on 7 matching bases. Trimming shortened V by 6 bases and J by 4 bases, and 15 bases separated the two germline ends. In germline, CDR1 is MNHEY, CDR2 SVGEGT. The length of the CDR3 is 15 residues. The DNA for the CDR3 is TGTGCCAGCAGCCTAGGGGGGGCGGCCACCGGGGAGCTGTTTTTT. Translation gives CASSLGGAATGELFF.

The chain couples TRBV21-1 to TRBJ1-1; TRBD1, as called in the table, went unchecked against the DNA. TRBV21-1 is assigned pseudogene status. There are 14 residues in the CDR3. This CDR3 reads CASRSTGMIPEAFF. CDR3 sequence (DNA): TGTGCCAGCAGGTCGACAGGGATGATCCCTGAAGCTTTCTTT.

The genes are TRBV6-6 and TRBJ1-6; possibly TRBD1 for D (5 bases). This CDR3 is 14 amino acids long. CDR1 and CDR2 from the germline V gene are MNHNY and SVGAGI (reference sequence). Trimming took off 5 bases at V and 7 bases at J, with 12 bases between the two ends. CDR3 protein: CASSTGTANSPLHF. The CDR3 DNA is TGTGCCAGCAGTACTGGGACTGCGAATTCACCCCTCCACTTT.

The V call is TRBV12-5, the J call TRBJ2-3; D might be TRBD1 (6 bases). Germline V lookup: CDR1 LGHNT, CDR2 FRNRAP. V was trimmed by 1 base and J by 1 base, leaving 15 bases between them. This CDR3 region has 17 residues. The CDR3 reads CASGLDRVRTGTDTQYF. The CDR3 region has the DNA TGTGCTAGTGGTTTGGACAGGGTCCGGACCGGCACAGATACGCAGTATTTT.

The chain carries TRBV19 and TRBJ1-2; no firm D call. The V gene's germline CDR1 is LNHDA and CDR2 SQIVND (reference sequence). The V end was cut by 1 base, the J end by 5 bases, with 17 bases between. This CDR3 spans 16 amino acids. The CDR3 is CASSIAPSETKYGYTF. CDR3 in DNA: TGTGCCAGTAGTATAGCGCCTTCGGAGACGAAGTATGGCTACACCTTC.

This chain uses TRBV7-2 with TRBJ2-1; 7 bases agree with TRBD2. V shed 7 bases, J shed 2 bases, and the junction held 2 bases outside the gene matches. From germline, CDR1 is SGHTA and CDR2 FQGNSA. There are 13 residues in the CDR3. CDR3 nucleotides: TGTGCCAGCACTAGCGGACCCTACAATGAGCAGTTCTTC. It encodes CASTSGPYNEQFF. The whole variable domain, remainder taken from reference TRBV7-2 and TRBJ2-1, is GAGVSQSPSNKVTEKGKDVELRCDPISGHTALYWYRQSLGQGLEFLIYFQGNSAPDKSGLPSDRFSAERTGGSVSTLTIQRTQQEDSAVYLCASTSGPYNEQFFGPGTRLTVL.

The chain employs TRBV19 and TRBJ2-5; TRBD2 aligns across 8 bases. V gave up 8 bases and J gave up 4 bases; unmatched junction bases: 12. Germline V gives CDR1 LNHDA, CDR2 SQIVND (reference sequence). CDR3 size: 15 residues. In nucleotides, the CDR3 is TGTGCCAGTGGGGCGTGGCGCGGGGGGTTAGAGACCCAGTACTTC. Encoded protein: CASGAWRGGLETQYF.

V usage is TRBV7-3 and J usage is TRBJ1-1, with D uncertain. Germline CDR1 is SGHTA and CDR2 is FQGTGA. The CDR3 contains 12 residues. V was cut by 4 bases and J by 4 bases, with 7 bases left in between. This CDR3 reads CASSSSGTEAFF. CDR3 sequence (DNA): TGTGCCAGCAGCTCCTCAGGCACTGAAGCTTTCTTT.